Listed here are 26 T cell receptor beta chains from one sample, sequenced in a study of CD8 T cells in ankylosing spondylitis. TCRdb passed the 5' RACE reads through MiXCR, listing each CDR3 protein once. The table shows around 150,000 distinct CDR3 sequences, with around two fifths occurring only once. The material sequenced was synovial fluid, either unsorted or a sorted T cell fraction (not recorded which). The receptors stem from a male donor with ankylosing spondylitis.

The gene calls are TRBV28 and TRBJ2-6, with 11 bases identical to TRBD1. This CDR3 spans 18 amino acids. The V gene end was trimmed by 7 bases and the J gene end by 0 bases; junction bases not matched to a gene: 8. CDR1 and CDR2 (germline): MDHEN, SYDVKM. The CDR3 bases are TGTGCCAGCAACTCGTGGGACAGGGGGTTCTCTGGGGCCAACGTCCTGACTTTC. Protein product: CASNSWDRGFSGANVLTF.

The chain combines TRBV4-1 with TRBJ2-7, with no clear D. The germline gives CDR1 MGHRA, CDR2 YSYEKL. The V gene lost 1 base and the J gene lost 0 bases, with 4 bases spanning the gap. There are 13 residues in the CDR3. In DNA form, the CDR3 reads TGCGCCAGCAGCCAAGTAATCTCCTACGAGCAGTACTTC. Translation: CASSQVISYEQYF.

The chain combines TRBV20-1 with TRBJ2-6, with 7 nucleotides matching TRBD1. This CDR3 is built from 18 residues. The germline CDR1 and CDR2 sequences are DFQATT and SNEGSKA (reference sequence). Unmatched junction bases numbered 12, after V lost 0 bases and J lost 4 bases. In DNA, the CDR3 is TGCAGTGCTAGAGATTATAGGGGGCCTTTATCCGGGGCCAACGTCCTGACTTTC. Encoded protein: CSARDYRGPLSGANVLTF.

This clonotype has more than one count but fewer than ten. V and J are TRBV5-1 and TRBJ2-2, with 7 bases that match TRBD1. The CDR3 totals 15 residues. CDR1 is SGHRS, CDR2 YFSETQ, per germline. Losses at the gene ends were 5 bases for V and 7 bases for J; bases not matched to a gene: 11. The CDR3 spells CASSPGQSLGGELFF. CDR3 in DNA: TGCGCCAGCAGTCCGGGACAGAGTCTTGGCGGGGAGCTGTTTTTT.

The V gene is TRBV3-1, the J gene TRBJ2-7, with a tentative D call TRBD2 (6 bases). The CDR3 is 14 residues long. Germline values: CDR1 LGHDT, CDR2 YNNKEL (reference sequence). The germline V and J ends were trimmed by 2 bases and 2 bases, with 10 bases remaining between them. CDR3 nucleotide sequence: TGTGCCAGCAGCCAAATACTAGCCCCCTACGAGCAGTACTTC. It is translated as CASSQILAPYEQYF.

The rearrangement uses TRBV12-3 or TRBV12-4 and TRBJ1-1, with a weak D call TRBD1 (5 bases). V shed 8 bases and J shed 4 bases, with 14 bases lying between them. The CDR3 length is 13 residues. CDR3 amino acids: CASHPRGSTEAFF. The CDR3 nucleotides read TGTGCCAGCCACCCCCGGGGGAGCACTGAAGCTTTCTTT.

In this sample, this clonotype turned up a few times. The chain joins TRBV29-1 to TRBJ2-7; 8 bases line up with TRBD2. The germline gives CDR1 SQVTM, CDR2 ANQGSEA. Trimming took 4 bases from V and 1 from J; bases not matched to a gene: 6. The CDR3 consists of 14 residues. Written as DNA, the CDR3 is TGCAGCGTTGGAGGTTTAGCGGGATCCTACGAGCAGTACTTC. Translated: CSVGGLAGSYEQYF.

This chain connects TRBV4-2 to TRBJ2-3; no clear D gene. CDR3 length equals 18 residues. Germline V gene sequence: CDR1 LGHNA, CDR2 YNFKEQ. Between the trimmed V and J ends, which lost 3 bases and 0 bases, there was a span of 19 bases. CDR3 bases: TGTGCCAGCAGCCACCCTCGCCCGACCACGTCTAGCACAGATACGCAGTATTTT. It translates to CASSHPRPTTSSTDTQYF.

V and J are TRBV29-1 and TRBJ1-1; tentatively, D is TRBD1 (5 bases). Germline CDR1 SQVTM, CDR2 ANQGSEA. The CDR3 runs 11 residues. V was trimmed by 7 bases and J by 6 bases, leaving 12 bases between them. The CDR3 region has the DNA TGCAGCGGTGGACATAACGCTGAAGCTTTCTTT. This translates into CSGGHNAEAFF.

This clonotype was counted at least ten times. The chain recombines TRBV29-1 with TRBJ2-6; D could derive from TRBD1 or TRBD2 (5 bases each). The CDR3 is 14 residues long. V was shortened by 6 bases and J by 2 bases, with 11 bases between the two germline ends. Germline CDR1 reads SQVTM; CDR2 reads ANQGSEA. CDR3 amino acids: CSVGVPTGANVLTF. CDR3 in DNA: TGCAGCGTGGGGGTTCCTACTGGGGCCAACGTCCTGACTTTC.

This clonotype was counted a few times. V usage is TRBV7-9 and J usage is TRBJ2-3; TRBD2 might be the D (5 bases). Germline assignment: CDR1 SEHNR and CDR2 FQNEAQ (reference sequence). The CDR3 is 14 residues long. Between the trimmed V and J ends, which lost 3 bases and 2 bases, there was a span of 9 bases. Here the CDR3 DNA reads TGTGCCAGCAGCTTCGGGGTTCTCACAGATACGCAGTATTTT. Encoded protein: CASSFGVLTDTQYF.

V gene TRBV4-3 combines with J gene TRBJ2-3, with TRBD2 identical over 8 bases. CDR1 is LGHNA, CDR2 YSLEER, per germline. There are 17 residues in the CDR3. With 0 bases clipped from V and 4 bases from J, the junction kept 9 bases outside the gene matches. The CDR3 bases are TGCGCCAGCAGCCAAGAGGGGGGAAGCGGGAGAGCAGATACGCAGTATTTT. Its protein product is CASSQEGGSGRADTQYF.

This clonotype has a single count. V is TRBV27 and J is TRBJ1-1, with no clear D. The CDR3 has 14 residues. The germline CDR1 and CDR2 sequences are MNHEY and SMNVEV (reference sequence). V lost 2 bases to trimming and J lost 7 bases, with 14 bases between them. The CDR3 here is CASSLTSFTIEAFF. CDR3 DNA: TGTGCCAGCAGTTTAACCTCCTTTACTATTGAAGCTTTCTTT.

This clonotype appeared a few times. The CDR3 region is CASSSRTSGLWTGELFF. The CDR3 coding sequence is TGTGCCAGCAGCTCAAGGACTAGCGGGTTATGGACCGGGGAGCTGTTTTTT. The chain employs TRBV7-9 and TRBJ2-2; 11 bases fit TRBD2. The junction had 9 bases not matched to a gene; V was cut back by 4 bases and J by 5 bases. This CDR3 has 17 residues. Germline V lookup: CDR1 SEHNR, CDR2 FQNEAQ (reference sequence).

The chain recombines TRBV5-5 with TRBJ2-5; TRBD1 agrees at 10 bases. This CDR3 spans 17 amino acids. V shed 4 bases and J 4 bases; nucleotides not matched to a gene: 13. Germline CDR1 SGHKS, CDR2 YYEKEE (reference sequence). The CDR3 DNA reads as TGTGCCAGCAGCCGTTCGACAGGGGGCTTATCGGGAGAGACCCAGTACTTC. Protein sequence: CASSRSTGGLSGETQYF.

The table lists this clonotype with a few counts. The CDR3 here is CASSYPWGTTNDNEQFF. Here the CDR3 DNA reads TGTGCCAGCAGTTACCCTTGGGGGACTACCAACGACAATGAGCAGTTCTTC. The chain has TRBV6-2 or TRBV6-3 and TRBJ2-1, with 7 bases matching TRBD2. Germline-derived CDR1 and CDR2 are MNHEY and SVGEGT. The CDR3 extends over 17 amino acids. V shed 2 bases and J 5 bases; nucleotides not matched to a gene: 12.

CDR3 nucleotide sequence: TGTGCCAGCAGTTCGTGGAGCCACAATGAGCAGTTCTTC. Amino acid sequence: CASSSWSHNEQFF. V is TRBV27 and J is TRBJ2-1; D gene unclear. Germline V gene data show CDR1 as MNHEY and CDR2 as SMNVEV (reference sequence). The CDR3 totals 13 residues. V lost 4 bases and J 5 bases, leaving 9 bases between the germline ends.

This clonotype was counted ten times or more. The chain joins TRBV20-1 to TRBJ1-1; TRBD1 matches at 9 bases. Trimming took 0 bases from V and 4 from J; bases not matched to a gene: 9. Per the germline V gene, CDR1 is DFQATT and CDR2 is SNEGSKA (reference sequence). This CDR3 has 16 amino acids. The CDR3 loop is CSARDIRTGESTEAFF. In nucleotides, the CDR3 is TGCAGTGCTAGAGATATCCGGACAGGGGAGAGCACTGAAGCTTTCTTT.

This CDR3 reads CASSRRWSSHVEQFF. The CDR3 nucleotides are TGTGCCAGCAGCCGTCGGTGGAGTTCCCATGTTGAGCAGTTCTTC. The chain is built from TRBV5-5 and TRBJ2-1; D gene unclear. Trimming removed 4 bases from V and 9 bases from J, with 20 bases in between. The CDR3 consists of 15 residues. The germline gives CDR1 SGHKS, CDR2 YYEKEE (reference sequence). Combining the CDR3 with reference TRBV5-5 and TRBJ2-1 gives the whole variable domain DAGVTQSPTHLIKTRGQQVTLRCSPISGHKSVSWYQQVLGQGPQFIFQYYEKEERGRGNFPDRFSARQFPNYSSELNVNALLLGDSALYLCASSRRWSSHVEQFFGPGTRLTVL.

This chain links TRBV29-1 with TRBJ2-2; the D gene is possibly TRBD2 (5 bases). Germline assignment: CDR1 SQVTM and CDR2 ANQGSEA. V shed 3 bases and J shed 5 bases, with 10 bases lying between them. The CDR3 totals 13 residues. CDR3 sequence: CSVESPGTGELFF. Here the CDR3 DNA reads TGCAGCGTTGAGTCCCCGGGGACCGGGGAGCTGTTTTTT.

V usage is TRBV30 and J usage is TRBJ2-7; D perhaps matches TRBD2 (7 bases). V was clipped by 0 bases and J by 0 bases, with 9 bases between them. CDR3 length equals 14 residues. Germline V CDR1 and CDR2: GTSNPN, SVGIG (reference sequence). Here the CDR3 reads CAWSVRGGSYEQYF. The CDR3 coding sequence is TGTGCCTGGAGTGTGAGGGGGGGCTCCTACGAGCAGTACTTC.

The rearrangement joins TRBV3-1 to TRBJ1-2, with TRBD1 matching 7 bases. The CDR3 is 15 residues long. The germline V gene encodes CDR1 LGHDT and CDR2 YNNKEL (reference sequence). Unmatched junction bases numbered 7, after V lost 3 bases and J lost 3 bases. The CDR3 DNA is TGTGCCAGCAGCCAGACGGTCAGGGGGGACTATGGCTACACCTTC. It translates to CASSQTVRGDYGYTF.

The chain couples TRBV12-3 or TRBV12-4 to TRBJ2-2; D gene unclear. The CDR3 has 11 residues. Trimming shortened V by 7 bases and J by 4 bases, and 4 bases separated the two germline ends. DNA of the CDR3: TGTGCCAGCACCTTCACCGGGGAGCTGTTTTTT. It is translated as CASTFTGELFF.

This clonotype showed up many times. V is TRBV4-1 and J is TRBJ2-3; no definite D call. The germline CDR1 and CDR2 sequences are MGHRA and YSYEKL. This CDR3 spans 17 amino acids. Trimming cost V 5 bases and J 4 bases, with 22 bases left between them. CDR3 residues: CASSATPPPERADTQYF. DNA of the CDR3: TGCGCCAGCAGCGCCACCCCCCCCCCAGAACGGGCAGATACGCAGTATTTT.

This clonotype was detected only a few times. The V gene is TRBV27, the J gene TRBJ1-1, with 11 bases lining up with TRBD1. Germline V CDR1 and CDR2: MNHEY, SMNVEV (reference sequence). V lost 5 bases, J lost 6 bases, and 2 bases stayed unmatched. The CDR3 spans 13 residues. The CDR3 reads CASSPGQGAEAFF. The CDR3 nucleotides are TGTGCCAGCAGTCCGGGACAGGGGGCTGAAGCTTTCTTT.

The rearrangement joins TRBV5-1 to TRBJ1-2; 10 bases are shared with TRBD1. The length of the CDR3 is 17 residues. CDR1 is SGHRS, CDR2 YFSETQ, per germline. V was pared by 0 bases and J by 8 bases, with 13 bases of the junction left unmatched. CDR3 loop: CASSLGTGGHRSHGYTF. The CDR3 DNA follows: TGCGCCAGCAGCTTGGGGACAGGGGGACATCGCTCACACGGCTACACCTTC. The variable domain in full, with the rest retrieved from reference TRBV5-1 and TRBJ1-2, is KAGVTQTPRYLIKTRGQQVTLSCSPISGHRSVSWYQQTPGQGLQFLFEYFSETQRNKGNFPGRFSGRQFSNSRSEMNVSTLELGDSALYLCASSLGTGGHRSHGYTFGSGTRLTVV.